This T cell receptor beta chain was captured in a study of Ad26.COV2.S vaccination and SARS-CoV-2 variants. Germline assignment: CDR1 LGHNA and CDR2 YSLEER. CDR3 length: 17 amino acids. With V trimmed by 3 bases and J by 6 bases, 6 bases remained unmatched. Assay: immunoSEQ multiplex PCR; the TCRdb copy retains only in-frame clones and omits some. The data contain around 250,000 clones, around 90% of them singletons. The treatment was: roughly 19 received Ad26.COV2.S at low or high dose, single or two shots; about 5 received placebo; per-sample allocation not given. The investigators took samples on day 63 after the first vaccine or placebo injection.

This clonotype originated in a person between 18 and 65 years old who received the Ad26.COV2.S COVID-19 vaccine or a placebo. V is TRBV4-3 and J is TRBJ2-3; 16 nucleotides align to TRBD2. The sample here was peripheral blood, taken in a trial of Ad26.COV2.S vaccine versus placebo. In nucleotides, the CDR3 is TGCGCCAGCAGCCAGGGACTAGCGGGAGGGCCATGGGATACGCAGTATTTT. It codes for CASSQGLAGGPWDTQYF.